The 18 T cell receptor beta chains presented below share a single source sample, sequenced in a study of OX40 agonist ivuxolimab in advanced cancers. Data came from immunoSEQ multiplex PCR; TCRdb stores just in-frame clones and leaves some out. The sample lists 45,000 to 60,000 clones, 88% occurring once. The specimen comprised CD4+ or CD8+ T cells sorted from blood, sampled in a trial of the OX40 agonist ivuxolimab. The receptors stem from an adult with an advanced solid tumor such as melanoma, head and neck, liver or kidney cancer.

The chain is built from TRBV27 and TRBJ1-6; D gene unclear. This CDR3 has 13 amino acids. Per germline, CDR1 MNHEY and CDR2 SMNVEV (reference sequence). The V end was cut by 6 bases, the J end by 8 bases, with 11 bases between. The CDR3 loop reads CASSLTADSPLHF. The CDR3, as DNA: TGTGCCAGCAGCCTAACCGCCGATTCACCCCTCCACTTT.

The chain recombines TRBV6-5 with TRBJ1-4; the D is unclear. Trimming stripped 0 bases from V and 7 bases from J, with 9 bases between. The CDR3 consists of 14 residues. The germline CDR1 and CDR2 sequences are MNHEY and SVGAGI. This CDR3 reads CASSYSRISEKLFF. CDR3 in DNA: TGTGCCAGCAGTTACTCGAGGATTAGTGAAAAACTGTTTTTT.

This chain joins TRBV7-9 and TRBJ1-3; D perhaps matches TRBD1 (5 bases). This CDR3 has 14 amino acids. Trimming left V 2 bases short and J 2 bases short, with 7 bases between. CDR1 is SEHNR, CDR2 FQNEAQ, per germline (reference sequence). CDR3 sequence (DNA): TGTGCCAGCAGCTTACAGGGAGCTGGAAACACCATATATTTT. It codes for CASSLQGAGNTIYF.

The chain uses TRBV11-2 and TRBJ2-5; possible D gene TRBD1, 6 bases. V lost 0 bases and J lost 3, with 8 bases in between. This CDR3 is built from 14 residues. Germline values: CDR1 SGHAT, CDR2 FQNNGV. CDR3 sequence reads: CASSLDNREETQYF. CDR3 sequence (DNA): TGTGCCAGCAGCTTAGATAACAGGGAAGAGACCCAGTACTTC. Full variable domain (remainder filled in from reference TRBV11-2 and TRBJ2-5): EAGVAQSPRYKIIEKRQSVAFWCNPISGHATLYWYQQILGQGPKLLIQFQNNGVVDDSQLPKDRFSAERLKGVDSTLKIQPAKLEDSAVYLCASSLDNREETQYFGPGTRLLVL.

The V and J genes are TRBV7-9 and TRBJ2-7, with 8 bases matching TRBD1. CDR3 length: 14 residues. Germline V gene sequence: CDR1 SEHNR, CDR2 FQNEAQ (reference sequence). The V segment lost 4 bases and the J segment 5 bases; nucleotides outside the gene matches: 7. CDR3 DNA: TGTGCCAGCAGCTCCGGGACAGGAATCAACGAGCAGTACTTC. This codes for CASSSGTGINEQYF.

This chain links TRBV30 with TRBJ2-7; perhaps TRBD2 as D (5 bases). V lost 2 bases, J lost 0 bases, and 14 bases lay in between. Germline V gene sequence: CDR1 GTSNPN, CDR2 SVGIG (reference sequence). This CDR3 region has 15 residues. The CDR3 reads CAWSHGLKRSYEQYF. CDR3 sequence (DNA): TGTGCCTGGAGTCATGGACTGAAACGCTCCTACGAGCAGTACTTC.

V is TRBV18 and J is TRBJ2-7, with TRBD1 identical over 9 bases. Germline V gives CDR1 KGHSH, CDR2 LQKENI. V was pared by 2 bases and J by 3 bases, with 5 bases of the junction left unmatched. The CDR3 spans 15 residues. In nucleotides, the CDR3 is TGTGCCAGCTCACCAAACCCGACAGGGGGCTACGAGCAGTACTTC. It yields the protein CASSPNPTGGYEQYF.

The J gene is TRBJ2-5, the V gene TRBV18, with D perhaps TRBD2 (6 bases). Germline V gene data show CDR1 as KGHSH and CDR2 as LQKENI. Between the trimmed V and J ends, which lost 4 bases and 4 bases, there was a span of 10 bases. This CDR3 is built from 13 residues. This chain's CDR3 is CASSLGLLETQYF. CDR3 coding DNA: TGTGCCAGCTCACTCGGACTACTAGAGACCCAGTACTTC.

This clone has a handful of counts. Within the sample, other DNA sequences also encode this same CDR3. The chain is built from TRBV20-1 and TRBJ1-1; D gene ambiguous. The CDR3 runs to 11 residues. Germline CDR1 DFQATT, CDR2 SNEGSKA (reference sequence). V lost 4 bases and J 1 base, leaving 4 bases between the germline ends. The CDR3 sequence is CSATGNTEAFF. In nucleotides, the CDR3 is TGCAGTGCTACAGGGAACACTGAAGCTTTCTTT.

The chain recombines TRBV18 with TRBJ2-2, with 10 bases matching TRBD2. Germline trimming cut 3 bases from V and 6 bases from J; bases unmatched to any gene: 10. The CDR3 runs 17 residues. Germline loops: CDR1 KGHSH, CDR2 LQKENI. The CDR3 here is CASSPRASGSDSGELFF. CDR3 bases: TGTGCCAGCTCACCGCGCGCTAGCGGGAGTGATTCCGGGGAGCTGTTTTTT.

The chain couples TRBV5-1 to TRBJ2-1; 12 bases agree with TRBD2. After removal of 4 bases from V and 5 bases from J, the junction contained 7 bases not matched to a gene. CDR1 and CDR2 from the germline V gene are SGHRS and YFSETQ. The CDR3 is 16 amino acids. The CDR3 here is CASSGRLAGENNEQFF. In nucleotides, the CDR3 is TGCGCCAGCAGCGGACGACTAGCGGGGGAAAACAATGAGCAGTTCTTC. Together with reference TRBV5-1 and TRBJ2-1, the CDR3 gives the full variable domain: KAGVTQTPRYLIKTRGQQVTLSCSPISGHRSVSWYQQTPGQGLQFLFEYFSETQRNKGNFPGRFSGRQFSNSRSEMNVSTLELGDSALYLCASSGRLAGENNEQFFGPGTRLTVL.

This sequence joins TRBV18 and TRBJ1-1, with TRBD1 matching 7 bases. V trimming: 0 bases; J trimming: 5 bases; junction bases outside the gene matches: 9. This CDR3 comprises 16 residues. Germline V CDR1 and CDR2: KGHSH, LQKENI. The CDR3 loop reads CASSPPQAGGYTEAFF. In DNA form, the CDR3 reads TGTGCCAGCTCACCACCCCAGGCAGGGGGTTATACTGAAGCTTTCTTT.

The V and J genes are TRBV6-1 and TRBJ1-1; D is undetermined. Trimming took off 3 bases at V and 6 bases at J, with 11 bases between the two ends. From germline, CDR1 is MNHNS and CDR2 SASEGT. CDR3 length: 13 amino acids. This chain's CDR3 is CASSEGWGSEAFF. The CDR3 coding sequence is TGTGCCAGCAGTGAGGGGTGGGGATCTGAAGCTTTCTTT.

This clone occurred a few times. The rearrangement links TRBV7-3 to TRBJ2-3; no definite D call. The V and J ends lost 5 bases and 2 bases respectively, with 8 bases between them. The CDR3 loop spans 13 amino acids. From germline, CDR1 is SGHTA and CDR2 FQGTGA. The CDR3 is CASSPGSTDTQYF. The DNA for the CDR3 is TGTGCCAGCAGCCCCGGGTCCACAGATACGCAGTATTTT.

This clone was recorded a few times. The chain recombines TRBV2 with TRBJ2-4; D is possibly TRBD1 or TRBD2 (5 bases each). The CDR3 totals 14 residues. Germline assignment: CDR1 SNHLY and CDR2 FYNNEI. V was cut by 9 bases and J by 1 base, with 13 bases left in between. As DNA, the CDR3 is TGTGCCAGTGGGGACCAACGTGCCAAAAACATTCAGTACTTC. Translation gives CASGDQRAKNIQYF.

As DNA, the CDR3 is TGTGCCAGCAGCGTAGATGGGGGGTGGGACAATGAGCAGTTCTTC. It encodes CASSVDGGWDNEQFF. This chain links TRBV9 with TRBJ2-1, with a weak D call TRBD2 (6 bases). Germline CDR1 and CDR2: SGDLS and YYNGEE. The CDR3 consists of 15 residues. The V end was cut by 0 bases, the J end by 5 bases, with 12 bases between.

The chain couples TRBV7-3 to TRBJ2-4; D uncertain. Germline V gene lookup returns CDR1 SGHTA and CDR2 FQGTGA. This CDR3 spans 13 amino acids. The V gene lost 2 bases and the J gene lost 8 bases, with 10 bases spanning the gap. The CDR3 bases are TGTGCCAGCAGCTTACCGCCCGTGGACATTCAGTACTTC. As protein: CASSLPPVDIQYF.

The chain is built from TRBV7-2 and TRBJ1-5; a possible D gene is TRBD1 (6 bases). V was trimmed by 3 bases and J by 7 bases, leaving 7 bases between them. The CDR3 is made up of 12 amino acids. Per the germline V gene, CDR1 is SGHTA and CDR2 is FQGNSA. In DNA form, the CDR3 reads TGTGCCAGCAGCTTCAGGGGCCAGCCCCAGCATTTT. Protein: CASSFRGQPQHF. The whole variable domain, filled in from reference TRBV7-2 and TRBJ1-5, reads GAGVSQSPSNKVTEKGKDVELRCDPISGHTALYWYRQSLGQGLEFLIYFQGNSAPDKSGLPSDRFSAERTGGSVSTLTIQRTQQEDSAVYLCASSFRGQPQHFGDGTRLSIL.